Following are 25 T cell receptor beta chains from one sample sequenced in a study of blood T cell repertoires in COVID-19. Clones were read by immunoSEQ multiplex PCR, and TCRdb kept only the in-frame ones, dropping some. The table records about 200,000 clones, over 80% of them present only once. The material sequenced was peripheral blood. The receptors here all came from a man aged 40-50 years with acute or convalescent COVID-19.

In its sample, this clone was seen once. The rearrangement links TRBV6-1 to TRBJ1-2; maybe TRBD1 (5 bases). Germline lookup yields CDR1 MNHNS and CDR2 SASEGT. CDR3 length equals 14 residues. Trimming shortened V by 7 bases and J by 4 bases, and 16 bases separated the two germline ends. CDR3: CASTTPGGSYGYTF. The CDR3 bases are TGTGCCAGCACCACTCCCGGGGGGAGCTATGGCTACACCTTC.

This chain uses TRBV23-1 with TRBJ1-5; 9 nucleotides line up with TRBD1. TRBV23-1 is an ORF; its function is uncertain. V trimming: 7 bases; J trimming: 5 bases; junction bases outside the gene matches: 6. This CDR3 region has 14 residues. CDR3 DNA: TGCGCCAGCATACAGGGGGCGCAGGATCAGCCCCAGCATTTT. This translates into CASIQGAQDQPQHF.

The chain employs TRBV18 and TRBJ2-1, with 9 bases that match TRBD1. CDR1 and CDR2 from the germline V gene are KGHSH and LQKENI. The CDR3 totals 15 residues. With V trimmed by 5 bases and J by 9 bases, 11 bases remained unmatched. CDR3 amino acids: CASSEGTGNLGEQFF. The CDR3 nucleotides are TGTGCCAGCTCAGAGGGGACAGGGAATTTGGGTGAGCAGTTCTTC. Full variable domain (missing parts from reference TRBV18 and TRBJ2-1): NAGVMQNPRHLVRRRGQEARLRCSPMKGHSHVYWYRQLPEEGLKFMVYLQKENIIDESGMPKERFSAEFPKEGPSILRIQQVVRGDSAAYFCASSEGTGNLGEQFFGPGTRLTVL.

The gene calls are TRBV5-1 and TRBJ2-5; D not resolved. The CDR3 has 15 amino acids. Germline V gene sequence: CDR1 SGHRS, CDR2 YFSETQ. The ends were cut back, 0 bases at V and 4 bases at J, with 13 bases in the middle. The CDR3 is CASSLDGGVGETQYF. The CDR3 DNA reads TGCGCCAGCAGCTTGGATGGCGGAGTGGGAGAGACCCAGTACTTC.

CDR3: CASSWTSGNTGELFF. The CDR3 nucleotides read TGTGCCAGCAGTTGGACTAGCGGGAACACCGGGGAGCTGTTTTTT. The V call is TRBV27, the J call TRBJ2-2; 10 bases map to TRBD2. Looked up from germline, CDR1 is MNHEY and CDR2 is SMNVEV (reference sequence). Trimming cost V 4 bases and J 1 base; bases outside gene matches: 0. This CDR3 region has 15 residues.

This clone appeared a few times. The chain has TRBV7-2 and TRBJ2-6; TRBD1 matches 11 bases. The CDR3 has 18 amino acids. Losses at the gene ends were 4 bases for V and 0 bases for J; bases not matched to a gene: 5. Germline V gives CDR1 SGHTA, CDR2 FQGNSA. The DNA for the CDR3 is TGTGCCAGCAGCTGGACCGGGACAGGGGGCTCTGGGGCCAACGTCCTGACTTTC. Its translation is CASSWTGTGGSGANVLTF.

The chain links TRBV7-2 to TRBJ1-5, with D possibly being TRBD1 (5 bases). Trimming pared 5 bases from V and 3 bases from J, leaving 14 bases between. The germline CDR1 and CDR2 sequences are SGHTA and FQGNSA. The CDR3 has 15 residues. The CDR3 DNA sequence: TGTGCCAGCAGCCCCCAGGGTGGTCTCAATCAGCCCCAGCATTTT. Its protein is CASSPQGGLNQPQHF.

The chain is built from TRBV7-9 and TRBJ2-3; 7 nucleotides match TRBD2. The length of the CDR3 is 12 residues. From germline, CDR1 is SEHNR and CDR2 FQNEAQ (reference sequence). Unmatched junction bases numbered 3, after V lost 5 bases and J lost 7 bases. CDR3 residues: CASSRLANTQYF. CDR3 sequence (DNA): TGTGCCAGCAGCCGACTAGCAAATACGCAGTATTTT.

The chain combines TRBV10-1 with TRBJ2-7, with D maybe TRBD2 (6 bases). The CDR3 has 14 residues. Germline V gene sequence: CDR1 WNHNN, CDR2 SYGVQD (reference sequence). V shed 2 bases and J shed 5 bases, with 13 bases lying between them. CDR3 amino acids: CASSEGVGGHEQYF. The CDR3 DNA sequence: TGCGCCAGCAGTGAGGGAGTGGGAGGCCACGAGCAGTACTTC.

This clone was detected once. The V and J genes are TRBV2 and TRBJ2-5, with a tentative D call TRBD1 (5 bases). The CDR3 has 13 amino acids. The germline gives CDR1 SNHLY, CDR2 FYNNEI. Trimming pared 3 bases from V and 5 bases from J, leaving 10 bases between. DNA for the CDR3: TGTGCCAGCAGTGATGACAGTTCGGAGACCCAGTACTTC. It codes for CASSDDSSETQYF. Supplemented by reference TRBV2 and TRBJ2-5, the full variable domain reads EPEVTQTPSHQVTQMGQEVILRCVPISNHLYFYWYRQILGQKVEFLVSFYNNEISEKSEIFDDQFSVERPDGSNFTLKIRSTKLEDSAMYFCASSDDSSETQYFGPGTRLLVL.

The J gene is TRBJ2-1, the V gene TRBV6-2 or TRBV6-3, with TRBD2 matching 9 bases. Per the germline V gene, CDR1 is MNHEY and CDR2 is SVGEGT. This CDR3 comprises 17 residues. With 2 bases clipped from V and 4 bases from J, the junction kept 9 bases outside the gene matches. The CDR3 sequence is CASSYGELAGVYNEQFF. For the CDR3, the DNA is TGTGCCAGCAGTTACGGGGAACTAGCGGGTGTTTACAATGAGCAGTTCTTC.

This chain connects TRBV7-2 to TRBJ1-1; D unresolved. There are 11 residues in the CDR3. Germline V gives CDR1 SGHTA, CDR2 FQGNSA. The V and J ends lost 2 bases and 9 bases respectively, with 7 bases between them. The CDR3 bases are TGTGCCAGCAGCTTACTTTCTCAAGCTTTCTTT. It yields the protein CASSLLSQAFF.

The table lists this clone with a few counts. The gene calls are TRBV11-2 and TRBJ2-3; D is ambiguous. Germline V gene lookup returns CDR1 SGHAT and CDR2 FQNNGV. V was trimmed by 0 bases and J by 4 bases, leaving 8 bases between them. The CDR3 length is 14 residues. The CDR3 nucleotides read TGTGCCAGCAGCTTAGATAGCCCCCCAGATACGCAGTATTTT. Its translation is CASSLDSPPDTQYF.

Here the CDR3 reads CASTRQGLGQPQHF. The CDR3 DNA reads TGTGCCAGCACTCGACAGGGGTTAGGTCAGCCCCAGCATTTT. The rearrangement links TRBV2 to TRBJ1-5; 8 bases line up with TRBD1. Germline CDR1 and CDR2: SNHLY and FYNNEI. The CDR3 spans 14 residues. Trimming removed 7 bases from V and 6 bases from J; junction bases left unmatched: 8.

The V and J genes are TRBV6-2 or TRBV6-3 and TRBJ1-2; 9 nucleotides agree with TRBD1. Germline CDR1 and CDR2: MNHEY and SVGEGT. The CDR3 length is 16 residues. V shed 0 bases, J shed 6 bases, and the junction held 8 bases outside the gene matches. The CDR3 here is CASSYSGPGQGDGYTF. The DNA of the CDR3 is TGTGCCAGCAGTTACTCGGGGCCGGGACAGGGCGATGGCTACACCTTC.

The J gene is TRBJ1-2, the V gene TRBV14, with TRBD1 matching over 7 bases. The CDR3 loop spans 14 amino acids. The trim removed 0 bases at V and 3 bases at J, leaving 1 base unmatched. Germline V gene sequence: CDR1 SGHDN, CDR2 FVKESK. The CDR3 loop reads CASSQETGDYGYTF. As DNA, the CDR3 is TGTGCCAGCAGCCAAGAAACAGGGGACTATGGCTACACCTTC.

The chain is built from TRBV5-1 and TRBJ1-6; 7 bases are shared with TRBD1. Germline CDR1 is SGHRS and CDR2 is YFSETQ. The trim removed 3 bases at V and 7 bases at J, leaving 4 bases unmatched. The CDR3 consists of 14 residues. The CDR3 here is CASSSRDRNSPLHF. CDR3 DNA: TGCGCCAGCAGCTCCCGGGACAGAAATTCACCCCTCCACTTT.

The V gene is TRBV6-5, the J gene TRBJ1-1; no firm D call. Trimming removed 5 bases at V and 1 base at J, with 14 bases between. This CDR3 contains 15 residues. CDR1 is MNHEY and CDR2 is SVGAGI in the germline V gene. CDR3 sequence reads: CASSPRPVRNTEAFF. CDR3 coding DNA: TGTGCCAGCAGTCCGAGGCCAGTTAGGAACACTGAAGCTTTCTTT.

The V call is TRBV7-6, the J call TRBJ2-1; TRBD2 matches at 7 bases. Losses at the gene ends were 4 bases for V and 5 bases for J; bases not matched to a gene: 14. The germline gives CDR1 SGHVS, CDR2 FNYEAQ. This CDR3 has 17 residues. The CDR3 DNA sequence: TGTGCCAGCAGCTCCGCACGGGCGGGAGTTTTGAACAATGAGCAGTTCTTC. This codes for CASSSARAGVLNNEQFF.

This chain links TRBV7-2 with TRBJ2-1; D unresolved. The germline V gene encodes CDR1 SGHTA and CDR2 FQGNSA. V dropped 1 base and J dropped 0 bases, with 7 bases sitting between them. CDR3 length: 15 amino acids. The CDR3 DNA is TGTGCCAGCAGCTTAGACTTGAGCTCCTACAATGAGCAGTTCTTC. Its protein product is CASSLDLSSYNEQFF.

The V gene is TRBV2, the J gene TRBJ2-1; D might be TRBD2 (7 bases). The CDR3 spans 14 residues. The germline V and J ends were trimmed by 11 bases and 0 bases, with 14 bases remaining between them. Germline V gene sequence: CDR1 SNHLY, CDR2 FYNNEI. CDR3 DNA sequence: TGTGCCCGCGGGGGCTCAAACTCCTACAATGAGCAGTTCTTC. Residues: CARGGSNSYNEQFF.

This rearrangement joins TRBV27 to TRBJ2-7, with TRBD2 matching over 8 bases. CDR3 length equals 16 residues. Trimming removed 3 bases from V and 1 base from J; junction bases left unmatched: 8. CDR1 and CDR2 from the germline V gene are MNHEY and SMNVEV (reference sequence). CDR3 in amino acids: CASSFSKLAVSYEQYF. CDR3 coding DNA: TGTGCCAGCAGTTTTTCGAAACTAGCGGTTTCCTACGAGCAGTACTTC.

This rearrangement joins TRBV20-1 to TRBJ1-2; 7 positions agree with TRBD1. The CDR3 is made up of 11 amino acids. Unmatched junction bases numbered 2, after V lost 3 bases and J lost 7 bases. CDR1 and CDR2 from the germline V gene are DFQATT and SNEGSKA (reference sequence). The CDR3 DNA reads TGCAGTGCTAGTTACAGGGGTGGCTACACCTTC. Translating gives CSASYRGGYTF.

The chain carries TRBV19 and TRBJ1-5; the D gene is possibly TRBD1 (5 bases). The CDR3 totals 17 residues. V was shortened by 1 base and J by 2 bases, with 15 bases between the two germline ends. Germline CDR1 reads LNHDA; CDR2 reads SQIVND (reference sequence). The chain's CDR3 is CASSIAGQGGGNQPQHF. CDR3 coding DNA: TGTGCCAGTAGTATAGCAGGGCAGGGCGGAGGCAATCAGCCCCAGCATTTT.

The chain joins TRBV7-2 to TRBJ2-2; no definite D call. The germline CDR1 and CDR2 sequences are SGHTA and FQGNSA. The germline V and J ends were trimmed by 1 base and 5 bases, with 5 bases remaining between them. The CDR3 is 13 residues long. This CDR3 reads CASSLERTGELFF. CDR3 DNA sequence: TGTGCCAGCAGCTTAGAGCGTACCGGGGAGCTGTTTTTT.